The 7 T cell receptor beta chains below were found in one sample sequenced in a study of cytomegalovirus exposure and HLA in healthy donors. Both 60 Vbeta primers and 13 Jbeta primers went into the PCR. TCRdb's copy holds only in-frame clones and misses some; the assay was immunoSEQ multiplex PCR. This table has more than 200,000 clones, roughly 84% appearing once. The sample comprised PBMCs. The receptor source for this set is a human donor in good health.

This clone appeared a few times. The chain is built from TRBV5-1 and TRBJ2-5; 12 bases match TRBD2. This CDR3 has 17 amino acids. From germline, CDR1 is SGHRS and CDR2 YFSETQ. The V segment lost 4 bases and the J segment 4 bases; nucleotides outside the gene matches: 11. In DNA, the CDR3 is TGCGCCAGCAGCGACAGACTAGCGGGAGAACTTTCAGAGACCCAGTACTTC. It codes for CASSDRLAGELSETQYF. Full variable domain (rest looked up from reference TRBV5-1 and TRBJ2-5): KAGVTQTPRYLIKTRGQQVTLSCSPISGHRSVSWYQQTPGQGLQFLFEYFSETQRNKGNFPGRFSGRQFSNSRSEMNVSTLELGDSALYLCASSDRLAGELSETQYFGPGTRLLVL.

The V gene is TRBV9, the J gene TRBJ2-5, with TRBD1 matching over 8 bases. Germline values: CDR1 SGDLS, CDR2 YYNGEE. This CDR3 comprises 14 residues. The V segment lost 2 bases and the J segment 4 bases; nucleotides outside the gene matches: 4. CDR3 nucleotides: TGTGCCAGCAGCGTTCCAGGGGGCCGAGAGACCCAGTACTTC. Encoded protein: CASSVPGGRETQYF. The full variable domain, completed using reference TRBV9 and TRBJ2-5, is DSGVTQTPKHLITATGQRVTLRCSPRSGDLSVYWYQQSLDQGLQFLIQYYNGEERAKGNILERFSAQQFPDLHSELNLSSLELGDSALYFCASSVPGGRETQYFGPGTRLLVL.

The chain is built from TRBV29-1 and TRBJ2-2; D gene uncertain. CDR1 SQVTM and CDR2 ANQGSEA come from the germline V gene. V gave up 5 bases and J gave up 5 bases, with 9 bases separating them. The CDR3 has 12 residues. CDR3 nucleotide sequence: TGCAGCGTTCTAGACTTTACCGGGGAGCTGTTTTTT. Amino acid sequence: CSVLDFTGELFF.

This clone was recorded only once. This chain joins TRBV4-2 and TRBJ2-1, with D perhaps matching TRBD2 (5 bases). Trimming took 1 base from V and 1 from J, leaving 8 bases between them. Germline CDR1 LGHNA, CDR2 YNFKEQ. This CDR3 has 15 amino acids. CDR3 in amino acids: CASSQVAGSYNEQFF. CDR3 nucleotide sequence: TGTGCCAGCAGCCAAGTCGCGGGTTCCTACAATGAGCAGTTCTTC.

J is TRBJ1-5 and V is TRBV18; the match to TRBD1 covers 7 bases. Germline V gene sequence: CDR1 KGHSH, CDR2 LQKENI. V gave up 5 bases and J gave up 3 bases; unmatched junction bases: 16. The CDR3 loop spans 18 amino acids. DNA of the CDR3: TGTGCCAGCTCAGCGGGACAGCTGATCCAAGAACTCAATCAGCCCCAGCATTTT. The encoded protein is CASSAGQLIQELNQPQHF.

The rearrangement uses TRBV6-1 and TRBJ2-1; 12 bases match TRBD2. The CDR3 consists of 17 residues. V dropped 4 bases and J dropped 6; count of bases not matched to a gene: 10. Germline lookup yields CDR1 MNHNS and CDR2 SASEGT. The CDR3 loop is CASSGSFLAGGRNEQFF. The CDR3 nucleotides read TGTGCCAGCAGTGGGTCATTTCTAGCGGGAGGGCGCAATGAGCAGTTCTTC.

The chain's CDR3 is CASSVALESGNNEQFF. CDR3 coding DNA: TGTGCCAGCAGCGTAGCGCTTGAGAGCGGGAACAATGAGCAGTTCTTC. The V and J genes are TRBV9 and TRBJ2-1, with 7 bases matching TRBD2. Germline values: CDR1 SGDLS, CDR2 YYNGEE. V gave up 0 bases and J gave up 5 bases; unmatched junction bases: 8. CDR3 length: 16 residues. Variable domain in full (rest from reference TRBV9 and TRBJ2-1): DSGVTQTPKHLITATGQRVTLRCSPRSGDLSVYWYQQSLDQGLQFLIQYYNGEERAKGNILERFSAQQFPDLHSELNLSSLELGDSALYFCASSVALESGNNEQFFGPGTRLTVL.